These 9 T cell receptor beta chains were sequenced from one sample in a study of blood T cell repertoires in COVID-19. Clones were read by immunoSEQ multiplex PCR, and TCRdb kept only the in-frame ones, dropping some. The table has 210,000 or so clones, approximately 88% seen once; the top ten hold 3% to 4%. The sequenced sample consisted of PBMCs or T cells enriched from blood (not recorded which). The receptors stem from a woman between 25 and 40 years old who had been exposed to COVID-19.

This clone has only one observation. The rearrangement links TRBV29-1 to TRBJ2-5, with 8 bases that match TRBD2. Per the germline V gene, CDR1 is SQVTM and CDR2 is ANQGSEA. CDR3 length equals 17 residues. V lost 6 bases, J lost 5 bases, and 20 bases stayed unmatched. The CDR3 DNA reads TGCAGCGTCGCACTACTAGCGGCCCAACAACAACCGGAGACCCAGTACTTC. Encoded protein: CSVALLAAQQQPETQYF.

V and J are TRBV6-6 and TRBJ1-5; perhaps TRBD1 as D (5 bases). The germline gives CDR1 MNHNY, CDR2 SVGAGI (reference sequence). V shed 5 bases and J shed 0 bases, with 17 bases lying between them. The CDR3 has 17 amino acids. The CDR3 bases are TGTGCCAGCAGTCCCCTGACAGTTAGCCATAGCAATCAGCCCCAGCATTTT. This codes for CASSPLTVSHSNQPQHF.

The V gene is TRBV30, the J gene TRBJ2-5; TRBD1 matches 7 bases. The germline V gene has CDR1 GTSNPN and CDR2 SVGIG (reference sequence). The junction had 5 bases not matched to a gene; V was cut back by 0 bases and J by 4 bases. There are 14 residues in the CDR3. CDR3 coding DNA: TGTGCCTGGAGTGTAGGACAGGATCGAGAGACCCAGTACTTC. This translates into CAWSVGQDRETQYF.

The CDR3 DNA reads as TGCAGCGTTGAATGGCGGGAGACTAATGAGCAGTTCTTC. Residues: CSVEWRETNEQFF. This chain joins TRBV29-1 and TRBJ2-1, with TRBD2 matching 7 bases. This CDR3 spans 13 amino acids. CDR1 and CDR2 (germline): SQVTM, ANQGSEA. V gave up 2 bases and J gave up 7 bases; unmatched junction bases: 5.

This clone was seen once. V usage is TRBV6-5 and J usage is TRBJ1-5; TRBD1 matches 7 bases. V shed 6 bases and J 5 bases; nucleotides not matched to a gene: 10. The germline V gene has CDR1 MNHEY and CDR2 SVGAGI. CDR3 length equals 15 residues. The CDR3 DNA is TGTGCCAGCAGGGGAGACAGGGCACCTGATCAGCCCCAGCATTTT. As protein: CASRGDRAPDQPQHF.

A remark on this clone: Its ends do not fully match the called genes, so a read error is possible. The rearrangement joins TRBV29-1 to TRBJ1-1, with D unclear. The CDR3 is 13 residues long. The V gene's germline CDR1 is SQVTM and CDR2 ANQGSEA. The CDR3: CSVEGLIATKAFF. The DNA for the CDR3 is TGCAGCGTTGAAGGTTTGATTGCCACTAAAGCTTTCTTT.

V usage is TRBV2 and J usage is TRBJ2-5, with 9 bases identical to TRBD1. Unmatched junction bases numbered 3, after V lost 6 bases and J lost 4 bases. This CDR3 comprises 13 residues. Looked up from germline, CDR1 is SNHLY and CDR2 is FYNNEI. The DNA of the CDR3 is TGTGCCAGCAGACAGGGGGCGCGAGAGACCCAGTACTTC. It is translated as CASRQGARETQYF.

CDR3 DNA sequence: TGTGCCAGCAGCCGCAGGGGGCATCAGATCTACGAGCAGTACTTC. This sequence encodes CASSRRGHQIYEQYF. This chain connects TRBV7-9 to TRBJ2-7; 8 bases line up with TRBD1. Germline V CDR1 and CDR2: SEHNR, FQNEAQ (reference sequence). After removal of 5 bases from V and 3 bases from J, the junction contained 9 bases not matched to a gene. The CDR3 loop spans 15 amino acids.

The gene calls are TRBV5-1 and TRBJ1-2, with 9 bases that match TRBD1. In germline, CDR1 is SGHRS, CDR2 YFSETQ. The CDR3 is made up of 15 amino acids. V lost 3 bases to trimming and J lost 4 bases; unmatched junction nucleotides: 7. The CDR3 region has the DNA TGCGCCAGCAGCTCGAGGGACAGGGACATCTATGGCTACACCTTC. This translates into CASSSRDRDIYGYTF.